This paragraph covers one T cell receptor (beta chain) sequence. The CDR3 is made up of 15 amino acids. With 4 bases clipped from V and 3 bases from J, the junction kept 1 base outside the gene matches. CDR1 is LGHDT, CDR2 YNNKEL, per germline (reference sequence). The entry originates in a study of T cell responses to AZD1222 COVID-19 vaccine. The protocol was immunoSEQ multiplex PCR, while the TCRdb copy is restricted to in-frame clones and leaves out a portion. The sample gives 150,000 to 200,000 clones, around 90% of which show up once; 1% to 1.5% is in the top ten. The chain combines TRBV3-1 (or the pseudogene TRBV3-2) with TRBJ2-3, with TRBD2 matching over 13 bases. Material: peripheral blood, obtained 28 days after the second AZD1222 dose. This receptor was identified in an adult who received the AZD1222 COVID-19 vaccine. For the CDR3, the DNA is TGTGCCAGCAGCCTGGGACTAGCGGGGACAGATACGCAGTATTTT. Amino acids: CASSLGLAGTDTQYF.